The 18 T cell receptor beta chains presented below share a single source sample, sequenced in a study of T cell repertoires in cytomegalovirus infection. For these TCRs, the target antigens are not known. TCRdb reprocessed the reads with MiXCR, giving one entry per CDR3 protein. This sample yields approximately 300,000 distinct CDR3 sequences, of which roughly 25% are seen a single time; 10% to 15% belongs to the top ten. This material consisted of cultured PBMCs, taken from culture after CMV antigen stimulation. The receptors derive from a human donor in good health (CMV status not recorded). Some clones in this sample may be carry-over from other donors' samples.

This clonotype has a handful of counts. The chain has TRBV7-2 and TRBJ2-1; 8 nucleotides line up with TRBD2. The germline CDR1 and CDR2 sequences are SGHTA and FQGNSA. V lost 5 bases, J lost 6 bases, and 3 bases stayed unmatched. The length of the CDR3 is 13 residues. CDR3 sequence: CASSTGLVNEQFF. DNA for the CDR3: TGTGCCAGCAGCACGGGACTAGTCAATGAGCAGTTCTTC.

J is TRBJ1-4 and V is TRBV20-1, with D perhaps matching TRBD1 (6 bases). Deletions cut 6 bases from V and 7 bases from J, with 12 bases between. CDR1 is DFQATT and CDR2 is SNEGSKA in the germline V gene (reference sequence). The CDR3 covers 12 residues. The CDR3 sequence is CSARQAFEKLFF. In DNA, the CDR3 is TGCAGTGCAAGACAGGCCTTTGAAAAACTGTTTTTT.

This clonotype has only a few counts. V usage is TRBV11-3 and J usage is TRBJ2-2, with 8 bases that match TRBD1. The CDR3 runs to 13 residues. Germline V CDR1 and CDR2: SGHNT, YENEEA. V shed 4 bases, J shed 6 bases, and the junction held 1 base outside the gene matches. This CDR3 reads CASSSTGAGELFF. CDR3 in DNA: TGTGCCAGCAGCTCGACAGGGGCCGGGGAGCTGTTTTTT.

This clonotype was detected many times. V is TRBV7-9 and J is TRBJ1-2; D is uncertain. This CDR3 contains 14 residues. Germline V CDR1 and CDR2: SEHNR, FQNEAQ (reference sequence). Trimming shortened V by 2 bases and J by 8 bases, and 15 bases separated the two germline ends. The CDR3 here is CASSLMAGNRGYTF. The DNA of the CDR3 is TGTGCCAGCAGCTTAATGGCAGGAAATCGAGGCTACACCTTC.

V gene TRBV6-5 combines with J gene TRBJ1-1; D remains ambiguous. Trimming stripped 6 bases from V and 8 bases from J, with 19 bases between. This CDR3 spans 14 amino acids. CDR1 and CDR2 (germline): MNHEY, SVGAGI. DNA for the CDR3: TGTGCCAGCAGACCCCCCGGCGGTCGTCAAGAAGCTTTCTTT. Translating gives CASRPPGGRQEAFF.

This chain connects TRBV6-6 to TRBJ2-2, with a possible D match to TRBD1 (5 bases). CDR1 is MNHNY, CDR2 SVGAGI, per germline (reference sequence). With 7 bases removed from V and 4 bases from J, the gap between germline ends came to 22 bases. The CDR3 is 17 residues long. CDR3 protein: CASKGRVEVVGTGELFF. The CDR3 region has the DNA TGTGCCAGCAAGGGCAGGGTAGAGGTGGTGGGCACCGGGGAGCTGTTTTTT.

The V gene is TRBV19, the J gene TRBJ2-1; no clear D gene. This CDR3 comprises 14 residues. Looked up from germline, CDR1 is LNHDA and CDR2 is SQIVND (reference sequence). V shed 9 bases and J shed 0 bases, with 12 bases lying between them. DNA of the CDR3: TGTGCCAGCCGCGATCGAGGCTCCTACAATGAGCAGTTCTTC. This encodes CASRDRGSYNEQFF.

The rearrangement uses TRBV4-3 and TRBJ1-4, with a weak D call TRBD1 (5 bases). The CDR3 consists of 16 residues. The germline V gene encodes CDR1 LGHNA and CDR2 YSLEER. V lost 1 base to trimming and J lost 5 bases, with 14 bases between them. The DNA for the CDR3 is TGCGCCAGCAGCCAAGGAGGTACAGGTCGGAATGAAAAACTGTTTTTT. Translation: CASSQGGTGRNEKLFF.

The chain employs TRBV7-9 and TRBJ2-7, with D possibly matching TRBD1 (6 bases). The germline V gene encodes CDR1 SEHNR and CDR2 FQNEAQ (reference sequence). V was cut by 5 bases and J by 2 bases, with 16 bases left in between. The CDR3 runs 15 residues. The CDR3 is CASSPPNRAAYEQYF. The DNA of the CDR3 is TGTGCCAGCAGCCCCCCGAACAGGGCCGCCTACGAGCAGTACTTC.

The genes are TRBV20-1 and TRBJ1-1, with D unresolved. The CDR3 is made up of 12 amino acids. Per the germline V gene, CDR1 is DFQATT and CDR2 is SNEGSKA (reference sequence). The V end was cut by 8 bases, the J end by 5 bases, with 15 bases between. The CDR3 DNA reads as TGCAGTACTCAGACACCCGCGACTGAAGCTTTCTTT. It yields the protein CSTQTPATEAFF.

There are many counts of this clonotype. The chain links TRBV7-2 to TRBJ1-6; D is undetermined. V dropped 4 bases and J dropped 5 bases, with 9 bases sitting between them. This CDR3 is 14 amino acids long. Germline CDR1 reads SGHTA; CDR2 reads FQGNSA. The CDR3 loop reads CASSSGRNNSPLHF. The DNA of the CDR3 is TGTGCCAGCAGCTCTGGACGGAATAATTCACCCCTCCACTTT.

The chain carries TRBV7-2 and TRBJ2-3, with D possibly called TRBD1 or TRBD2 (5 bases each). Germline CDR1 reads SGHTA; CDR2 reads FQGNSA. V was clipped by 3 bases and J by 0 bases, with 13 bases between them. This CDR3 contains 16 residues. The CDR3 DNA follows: TGTGCCAGCAGCTTTACCGGGACCACTAGCACAGATACGCAGTATTTT. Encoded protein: CASSFTGTTSTDTQYF.

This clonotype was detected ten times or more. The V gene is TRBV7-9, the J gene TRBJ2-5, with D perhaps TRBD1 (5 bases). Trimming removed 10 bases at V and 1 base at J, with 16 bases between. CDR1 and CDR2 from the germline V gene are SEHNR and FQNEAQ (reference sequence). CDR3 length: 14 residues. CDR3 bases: TGTGCCACCCCAGGGTCGGAATTCCAAGAGACCCAGTACTTC. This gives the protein CATPGSEFQETQYF. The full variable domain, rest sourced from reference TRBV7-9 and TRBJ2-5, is DTGVSQNPRHKITKRGQNVTFRCDPISEHNRLYWYRQTLGQGPEFLTYFQNEAQLEKSRLLSDRFSAERPKGSFSTLEIQRTEQGDSAMYLCATPGSEFQETQYFGPGTRLLVL.

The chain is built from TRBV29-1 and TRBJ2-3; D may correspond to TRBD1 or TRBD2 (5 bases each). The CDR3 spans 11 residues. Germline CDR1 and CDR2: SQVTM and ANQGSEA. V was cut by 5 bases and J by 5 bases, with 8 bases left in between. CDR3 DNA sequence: TGCAGCGTTCGGGACGGAGATACGCAGTATTTT. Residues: CSVRDGDTQYF.

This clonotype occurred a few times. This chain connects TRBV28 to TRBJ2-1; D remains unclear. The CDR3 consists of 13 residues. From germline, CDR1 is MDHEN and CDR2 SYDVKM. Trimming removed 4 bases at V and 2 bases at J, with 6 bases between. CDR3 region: CASSSRTYNEQFF. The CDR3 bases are TGTGCCAGCAGTTCCCGTACCTACAATGAGCAGTTCTTC.

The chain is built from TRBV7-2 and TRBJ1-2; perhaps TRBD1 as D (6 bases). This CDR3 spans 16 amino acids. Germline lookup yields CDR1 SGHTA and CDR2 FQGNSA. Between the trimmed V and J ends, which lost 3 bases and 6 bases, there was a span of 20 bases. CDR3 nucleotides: TGTGCCAGCAGCTTGTTTGGGGGCCGTACCGGACATGGCTACACCTTC. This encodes CASSLFGGRTGHGYTF. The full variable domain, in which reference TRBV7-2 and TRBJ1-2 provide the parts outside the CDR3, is GAGVSQSPSNKVTEKGKDVELRCDPISGHTALYWYRQSLGQGLEFLIYFQGNSAPDKSGLPSDRFSAERTGGSVSTLTIQRTQQEDSAVYLCASSLFGGRTGHGYTFGSGTRLTVV.

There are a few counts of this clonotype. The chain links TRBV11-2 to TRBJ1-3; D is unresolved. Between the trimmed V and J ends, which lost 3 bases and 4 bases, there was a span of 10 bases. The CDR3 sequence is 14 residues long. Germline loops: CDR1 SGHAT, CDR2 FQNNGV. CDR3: CASSLGEIGNTIYF. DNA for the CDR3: TGTGCCAGCAGCTTGGGAGAGATCGGAAACACCATATATTTT.

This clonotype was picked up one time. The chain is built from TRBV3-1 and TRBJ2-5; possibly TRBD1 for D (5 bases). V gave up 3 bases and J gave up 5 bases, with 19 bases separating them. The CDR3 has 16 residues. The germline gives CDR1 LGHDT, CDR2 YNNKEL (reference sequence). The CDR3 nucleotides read TGTGCCAGCAGCCACGTAACAGGCCTTAAAAAGGAGACCCAGTACTTC. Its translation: CASSHVTGLKKETQYF.